Below, 28 T cell receptor beta chains from the same sample are listed, as sequenced in a study of CD8 T cells in ankylosing spondylitis. Each CDR3 protein gets one entry after TCRdb re-called the 5' RACE reads with MiXCR. This table has about 140,000 distinct CDR3 sequences, roughly 8.4% appearing once. What was sequenced was synovial fluid, either unsorted or a sorted T cell fraction (not recorded which). The origin of the receptors is a male donor with ankylosing spondylitis.

This chain uses TRBV7-6 with TRBJ2-3; 10 bases match TRBD1. Trimming at V came to 5 bases and at J to 0 bases, leaving 5 bases not matched to a gene. Germline CDR1 and CDR2: SGHVS and FNYEAQ. The CDR3 covers 16 residues. The CDR3 region is CASSTGTGASTDTQYF. The CDR3 DNA reads TGTGCCAGCAGCACCGGGACAGGGGCTAGCACAGATACGCAGTATTTT.

This clonotype was seen many times. The rearrangement uses TRBV5-8 and TRBJ2-1; D remains ambiguous. CDR1 is SGHTS and CDR2 is YDEGEE in the germline V gene. The CDR3 sequence is 15 residues long. The germline V and J ends were trimmed by 2 bases and 0 bases, with 9 bases remaining between them. The CDR3 loop reads CASSLGLSSYNEQFF. The DNA of the CDR3 is TGTGCCAGCAGCTTAGGGCTAAGCTCCTACAATGAGCAGTTCTTC.

This clonotype was counted only a few times. This rearrangement joins TRBV5-1 to TRBJ1-1; TRBD1 is a possible D gene (6 bases). The ends were cut back, 6 bases at V and 1 base at J, with 19 bases in the middle. Germline V gene sequence: CDR1 SGHRS, CDR2 YFSETQ. CDR3 length: 16 amino acids. CDR3 in DNA: TGCGCCAGCACATTGGGGGCCTCTACAGAGAACACTGAAGCTTTCTTT. Translated, it gives CASTLGASTENTEAFF.

This clonotype has only a few counts. This chain links TRBV28 with TRBJ2-7; D not resolved. The CDR3 runs to 15 residues. V was clipped by 5 bases and J by 2 bases, with 16 bases between them. Germline V gene lookup returns CDR1 MDHEN and CDR2 SYDVKM. In DNA form, the CDR3 reads TGTGCCAGCAGTCCATCTTTCTCGACTGCCTACGAGCAGTACTTC. Its translation: CASSPSFSTAYEQYF.

This clonotype was detected a few times. V is TRBV7-8 and J is TRBJ2-1; no definite D call. Trimming left V 1 base short and J 0 bases short, with 7 bases between. CDR3 length: 15 residues. Germline V gene data show CDR1 as SGHVS and CDR2 as FQNEAQ. The CDR3 loop is CASSLEMSSYNEQFF. In nucleotides, the CDR3 is TGTGCCAGCAGCTTAGAAATGAGCTCCTACAATGAGCAGTTCTTC.

This clonotype was observed a few times. The V and J genes are TRBV18 and TRBJ2-2, with unresolved D. Between the trimmed V and J ends, which lost 2 bases and 6 bases, there was a span of 7 bases. Per germline, CDR1 KGHSH and CDR2 LQKENI. The CDR3 covers 13 residues. This chain's CDR3 is CASSPVPSGELFF. The CDR3 coding sequence is TGTGCCAGCTCACCAGTGCCTTCCGGGGAGCTGTTTTTT.

Many counts were recorded for this clonotype. One end of the junction is discordant with germline, which a read error may explain. This rearrangement joins TRBV7-7 to TRBJ2-1, with 14 positions matching TRBD2. The germline V gene encodes CDR1 SSHAT and CDR2 FNYEAQ (reference sequence). This CDR3 has 17 residues. CDR3 amino acids: CASSLGGLAGGINEQFF. In DNA, the CDR3 is TGTGCTAGCAGCTTAGGTGGACTAGCGGGAGGCATAAATGAGCAGTTCTTC.

This clonotype was detected ten times or more. V gene TRBV20-1 combines with J gene TRBJ2-3, with 9 positions matching TRBD2. Germline CDR1 DFQATT, CDR2 SNEGSKA (reference sequence). The CDR3 is 17 amino acids. Germline trimming cut 0 bases from V and 3 bases from J; bases unmatched to any gene: 10. The CDR3 sequence: CSARDQGRGGRTDTQYF. As DNA, the CDR3 is TGCAGTGCTAGAGATCAGGGGCGGGGGGGCCGGACAGATACGCAGTATTTT.

The chain is built from TRBV7-9 and TRBJ2-7; 8 nucleotides match TRBD1. Germline V CDR1 and CDR2: SEHNR, FQNEAQ (reference sequence). The trim removed 5 bases at V and 3 bases at J, leaving 9 bases unmatched. The CDR3 contains 15 residues. The CDR3 spells CASSPRGTGYYEQYF. The CDR3 DNA reads TGTGCCAGCAGCCCTAGGGGGACAGGATACTACGAGCAGTACTTC. Complete variable domain (other parts from reference TRBV7-9 and TRBJ2-7): DTGVSQNPRHKITKRGQNVTFRCDPISEHNRLYWYRQTLGQGPEFLTYFQNEAQLEKSRLLSDRFSAERPKGSFSTLEIQRTEQGDSAMYLCASSPRGTGYYEQYFGPGTRLTVT.

This clonotype was seen at least ten times. The chain has TRBV5-1 and TRBJ2-3, with TRBD2 matching over 7 bases. The V gene end was trimmed by 7 bases and the J gene end by 3 bases; junction bases not matched to a gene: 14. Germline V gives CDR1 SGHRS, CDR2 YFSETQ. The CDR3 extends over 16 amino acids. CDR3 DNA sequence: TGCGCCAGCTCACTGGGCGGGGGACCCCAGACAGATACGCAGTATTTT. Its protein product is CASSLGGGPQTDTQYF.

This clonotype was counted a few times. One junction end disagrees with the germline gene, perhaps due to a read error. This chain links TRBV7-7 with TRBJ2-2, with D possibly matching TRBD1 (6 bases). The CDR3 spans 15 residues. CDR1 is SSHAT, CDR2 FNYEAQ, per germline (reference sequence). Here the CDR3 DNA reads TGTGCTAGCAGCTTACTACAGGGTGGGCCCGGGGAGCTGTTTTTT. It yields the protein CASSLLQGGPGELFF.

This clonotype showed up many times. The V call is TRBV3-1, the J call TRBJ1-6, with 9 bases lining up with TRBD1. This CDR3 region has 14 residues. Germline V gene data show CDR1 as LGHDT and CDR2 as YNNKEL (reference sequence). V gave up 4 bases and J gave up 7 bases; unmatched junction bases: 2. The CDR3 sequence is CASSLGQGNSPLHF. The DNA of the CDR3 is TGTGCCAGCAGCCTCGGACAGGGGAATTCACCCCTCCACTTT.

This clonotype came up many times. The rearrangement uses TRBV20-1 and TRBJ1-1, with a tentative D call TRBD1 (5 bases). The CDR3 spans 14 residues. V was clipped by 0 bases and J by 8 bases, with 16 bases between them. The germline V gene has CDR1 DFQATT and CDR2 SNEGSKA (reference sequence). CDR3 DNA: TGCAGTGCTAGAGAGCCATCGCAGGGCGCCGAAGCTTTCTTT. This encodes CSAREPSQGAEAFF.

This clonotype was counted ten times or more. A junction boundary mismatches the germline segment, possibly from a read error. This chain links TRBV12-3 or TRBV12-4 with TRBJ1-2; D unresolved. The CDR3 sequence is 12 residues long. Written as DNA, the CDR3 is TGTGCCAGCAGTTCAGAGAACTACGGCTACACCTTC. This codes for CASSSENYGYTF.

This clonotype was counted between two and nine times. CDR3 amino acids: CASSRSRETQYF. The CDR3 DNA reads as TGTGCCAGCAGCCGGAGTAGGGAGACCCAGTACTTC. V and J are TRBV7-8 and TRBJ2-5; D is unclear. The CDR3 runs 12 residues. Trimming took off 5 bases at V and 5 bases at J, with 9 bases between the two ends. Germline-derived CDR1 and CDR2 are SGHVS and FQNEAQ. The variable domain in full, completed from reference TRBV7-8 and TRBJ2-5, reads GAGVSQSPRYKVAKRGQDVALRCDPISGHVSLFWYQQALGQGPEFLTYFQNEAQLDKSGLPSDRFFAERPEGSVSTLKIQRTQQEDSAVYLCASSRSRETQYFGPGTRLLVL.

V and J are TRBV7-2 and TRBJ2-3; no definite D call. The CDR3 runs 13 residues. Germline assignment: CDR1 SGHTA and CDR2 FQGNSA. Trimming shortened V by 5 bases and J by 5 bases, and 11 bases separated the two germline ends. The CDR3 coding sequence is TGTGCCAGCAGCCCCTTGGTAGGAGATACGCAGTATTTT. It encodes CASSPLVGDTQYF.

CDR3 region: CASSSGNEETQYF. The CDR3 nucleotides read TGTGCCAGCAGCTCTGGGAACGAAGAGACCCAGTACTTC. The rearrangement uses TRBV14 and TRBJ2-5; unclear D gene. Germline values: CDR1 SGHDN, CDR2 FVKESK. This CDR3 comprises 13 residues. Trimming left V 5 bases short and J 3 bases short, with 10 bases between. The whole variable domain, remainder taken from reference TRBV14 and TRBJ2-5, is EAGVTQFPSHSVIEKGQTVTLRCDPISGHDNLYWYRRVMGKEIKFLLHFVKESKQDESGMPNNRFLAERTGGTYSTLKVQPAELEDSGVYFCASSSGNEETQYFGPGTRLLVL.

This clonotype came up a few times. The chain carries TRBV27 and TRBJ2-6; 8 bases are shared with TRBD2. CDR1 and CDR2 from the germline V gene are MNHEY and SMNVEV (reference sequence). Germline trimming cut 7 bases from V and 0 bases from J; bases unmatched to any gene: 8. CDR3 length equals 17 residues. The CDR3 nucleotides are TGTGCCAGCAAAGCGGGAGTCCTATTCTCTGGGGCCAACGTCCTGACTTTC. It is translated as CASKAGVLFSGANVLTF.

CDR3 protein: CASSYRIPGTSGNEQYF. CDR3 bases: TGTGCCAGCAGTTATCGGATCCCCGGGACCTCTGGGAACGAGCAGTACTTC. The chain joins TRBV6-5 to TRBJ2-7; D might be TRBD1 or TRBD2, each matching 5 bases. CDR1 MNHEY and CDR2 SVGAGI come from the germline V gene. Trimming left V 3 bases short and J 5 bases short, with 23 bases between. There are 17 residues in the CDR3.

In its sample, this clonotype was seen a few times. The chain recombines TRBV20-1 with TRBJ1-1; a weak D match, TRBD1 (6 bases). In germline, CDR1 is DFQATT, CDR2 SNEGSKA (reference sequence). The CDR3 contains 14 residues. Between the trimmed V and J ends, which lost 5 bases and 3 bases, there was a span of 16 bases. In DNA, the CDR3 is TGCAGTGCTTCCCCCCCAGGGGCCGACACTGAAGCTTTCTTT. It specifies CSASPPGADTEAFF.

Many counts were recorded for this clonotype. This chain uses TRBV20-1 with TRBJ2-7, with D possibly being TRBD2 (6 bases). Germline assignment: CDR1 DFQATT and CDR2 SNEGSKA (reference sequence). V was pared by 2 bases and J by 5 bases, with 13 bases between. The CDR3 covers 13 residues. Here the CDR3 reads CSARTGRVNEQYF. The CDR3 DNA sequence: TGCAGTGCTAGAACCGGGAGAGTCAACGAGCAGTACTTC.

The chain joins TRBV11-3 to TRBJ2-1, with 8 bases aligning to TRBD1. V gave up 1 base and J gave up 8 bases; unmatched junction bases: 4. CDR1 is SGHNT and CDR2 is YENEEA in the germline V gene. This CDR3 comprises 14 residues. The CDR3 protein is CASSLVQGADEQFF. The DNA of the CDR3 is TGTGCCAGCAGCTTAGTTCAGGGGGCGGATGAGCAGTTCTTC.

This clonotype was counted many times. The chain joins TRBV18 to TRBJ2-5; D unresolved. The V gene's germline CDR1 is KGHSH and CDR2 LQKENI. Trimming cost V 0 bases and J 5 bases, with 10 bases left between them. The CDR3 contains 14 residues. CDR3 coding DNA: TGTGCCAGCTCACCACCGACCTCCCCGGAGACCCAGTACTTC. It is translated as CASSPPTSPETQYF.

To note about this clonotype: At one end, the junction sequence differs from germline, possibly due to a read error. The V call is TRBV4-2, the J call TRBJ1-2; 7 nucleotides line up with TRBD1. CDR3 size: 16 residues. Looked up from germline, CDR1 is LGHNA and CDR2 is YNFKEQ. The CDR3: CARSPDRAGERYGYTF. The CDR3 nucleotides read TGTGCCAGGAGCCCTGACAGGGCGGGAGAGAGGTATGGCTACACCTTC.

In its sample, this clonotype was seen many times. CDR3: CASSLGTLSGELFF. The CDR3 DNA is TGCGCCAGCAGCTTGGGGACCTTGTCCGGGGAGCTGTTTTTT. The chain joins TRBV5-1 to TRBJ2-2; D unclear. Germline CDR1 and CDR2: SGHRS and YFSETQ. The length of the CDR3 is 14 residues. Between the trimmed V and J ends, which lost 0 bases and 6 bases, there was a span of 9 bases.

This clonotype was recorded at least ten times. The chain couples TRBV18 to TRBJ1-4; TRBD1 might be the D (5 bases). V dropped 6 bases and J dropped 3 bases, with 20 bases sitting between them. Germline lookup yields CDR1 KGHSH and CDR2 LQKENI. The CDR3 consists of 17 residues. The CDR3 DNA sequence: TGTGCCAGCTCCCCCAGCCTCGACAGCAGCCCTAATGAAAAACTGTTTTTT. This encodes CASSPSLDSSPNEKLFF.

As to this clonotype: One base away lies a much larger clone, so this may be a sequencing read error. The rearrangement uses TRBV20-1 and TRBJ2-7, with TRBD1 matching over 8 bases. Germline CDR1 is DFQATT and CDR2 is SNEGSKA (reference sequence). The V and J ends lost 5 bases and 5 bases, in that order; junction bases with no gene match: 8. This CDR3 comprises 13 residues. The CDR3 sequence: CSADRGRPHEQYF. The CDR3, as DNA: TGCAGTGCTGACAGGGGTAGGCCCCACGAGCAGTACTTC.

The rearrangement joins TRBV6-5 to TRBJ1-5; D unresolved. This CDR3 is 12 amino acids long. The germline V gene has CDR1 MNHEY and CDR2 SVGAGI. The V and J ends lost 8 bases and 6 bases respectively, with 11 bases between them. Here the CDR3 DNA reads TGTGCCAGCGGAGACGAGGGTCAGCCCCAGCATTTT. Protein product: CASGDEGQPQHF.